One TCR beta chain is described in this entry. RNA amounts of roughly 0.45 to 1 ug underwent reverse transcription with random hexamers. TCRdb called the immunoSEQ multiplex PCR reads again in MiXCR, with one record for every CDR3 protein. Of 150,000 to 200,000 distinct CDR3 sequences listed, around 95% were seen once; the top ten hold roughly 0.093%. These data belong to a study of CD8 T cells in Susac syndrome. CDR3 length: 15 amino acids. The V and J ends lost 5 bases and 4 bases, in that order; junction bases with no gene match: 10. This sequence originates from a human donor with Susac syndrome. The specimen was CD4+ T cells from PBMCs. The chain combines TRBV12-3 or TRBV12-4 with TRBJ1-2; 7 positions agree with TRBD1. The CDR3 is CASSPVQGSFYGYTF. Written as DNA, the CDR3 is TGTGCCAGCAGTCCCGTACAGGGGTCCTTCTATGGCTACACCTTC.